Below are 18 T cell receptor beta chains sequenced from a single sample in a study of control samples from healthy donors and cancer patients. Sequencing was performed with immunoSEQ multiplex PCR; in TCRdb, only in-frame clones are kept and a portion is missing. The sample lists over 150,000 clones; roughly 94% were seen once. Sequencing was carried out using blood. These receptors were collected from a young woman in good health.

This chain connects TRBV7-3 to TRBJ2-1; 8 bases are shared with TRBD2. The CDR3 runs to 16 residues. Trimming took 0 bases from V and 5 from J; bases not matched to a gene: 6. The germline V gene encodes CDR1 SGHTA and CDR2 FQGTGA. CDR3: CASSLTPGGENNEQFF. The CDR3 region has the DNA TGTGCCAGCAGCTTAACCCCGGGGGGGGAGAACAATGAGCAGTTCTTC.

The chain employs TRBV27 and TRBJ1-6; 7 positions match TRBD1. V shed 7 bases, J shed 5 bases, and the junction held 11 bases outside the gene matches. The CDR3 spans 16 residues. The germline gives CDR1 MNHEY, CDR2 SMNVEV (reference sequence). The DNA of the CDR3 is TGTGCCAGCAAAATTTTACCGGGACAGAATAATTCACCCCTCCACTTT. Its protein product is CASKILPGQNNSPLHF.

The gene calls are TRBV6-1 and TRBJ1-2; D uncertain. The CDR3 has 14 residues. Germline V gives CDR1 MNHNS, CDR2 SASEGT. Trimming took off 2 bases at V and 2 bases at J, with 9 bases between the two ends. CDR3 sequence: CASSENRENYGYTF. The CDR3 coding sequence is TGTGCCAGCAGTGAAAACCGGGAAAACTATGGCTACACCTTC.

This clone appeared once. The chain links TRBV28 to TRBJ2-1; 7 nucleotides align to TRBD2. The CDR3 covers 15 residues. Trimming at V came to 9 bases and at J to 5 bases, leaving 13 bases not matched to a gene. The V gene's germline CDR1 is MDHEN and CDR2 SYDVKM. In DNA form, the CDR3 reads TGTGCCAGTTCTGTTGCGGGAGCTATCCACAATGAGCAGTTCTTC. It codes for CASSVAGAIHNEQFF.

The chain uses TRBV4-2 and TRBJ1-1; 8 bases fit TRBD1. The V gene's germline CDR1 is LGHNA and CDR2 YNFKEQ. This CDR3 region has 15 residues. Trimming cost V 4 bases and J 4 bases; bases outside gene matches: 8. CDR3 in amino acids: CASSPITQGGTEAFF. In nucleotides, the CDR3 is TGTGCCAGCAGCCCCATTACACAGGGGGGCACTGAAGCTTTCTTT.

The chain is built from TRBV18 and TRBJ2-2; D possibly corresponds to TRBD1 (6 bases). The V gene's germline CDR1 is KGHSH and CDR2 LQKENI. V lost 3 bases to trimming and J lost 1 base, with 12 bases between them. The CDR3 loop spans 16 amino acids. CDR3 nucleotides: TGTGCCAGCTCACCTGAACAGGGCAGGAACACCGGGGAGCTGTTTTTT. Its translation: CASSPEQGRNTGELFF.

V and J are TRBV2 and TRBJ2-1; 10 bases align to TRBD1. Losses at the gene ends were 6 bases for V and 6 bases for J; bases not matched to a gene: 8. CDR3 length equals 15 residues. CDR1 is SNHLY and CDR2 is FYNNEI in the germline V gene. Written as DNA, the CDR3 is TGTGCCAGCAGCATCCCGGGACAGGGGATCAATGAGCAGTTCTTC. Translated, it gives CASSIPGQGINEQFF.

This clone was seen a few times. The chain recombines TRBV6-5 with TRBJ2-3, with no clear D. Trimming stripped 4 bases from V and 5 bases from J, with 13 bases between. The CDR3 runs to 14 residues. CDR1 is MNHEY and CDR2 is SVGAGI in the germline V gene. CDR3 nucleotides: TGTGCCAGCAGTTGGGTGTCGTACGGAGATACGCAGTATTTT. Encoded protein: CASSWVSYGDTQYF.

The V gene is TRBV21-1, the J gene TRBJ1-5. TRBV21-1 is termed a pseudogene. There are 16 residues in the CDR3. CDR3 nucleotide sequence: TGTGCCAGCAGCAAAGTCGGGGGGTATAGCAATCAGCCCCAGCATTTT. Translated, it gives CASSKVGGYSNQPQHF.

V usage is TRBV5-6 and J usage is TRBJ1-1, with 10 positions matching TRBD1. This CDR3 spans 15 amino acids. The germline CDR1 and CDR2 sequences are SGHDT and YYEEEE. The J segment lost 2 bases and the V segment lost 3 bases, leaving 4 bases of the junction unmatched. CDR3 sequence (DNA): TGTGCCAGCAGCTGGGACAGGGGAGACAACACTGAAGCTTTCTTT. This codes for CASSWDRGDNTEAFF.

In this sample, this clone turned up once. The chain couples TRBV7-9 to TRBJ2-1; no firm D call. V dropped 3 bases and J dropped 4 bases, with 10 bases sitting between them. The germline CDR1 and CDR2 sequences are SEHNR and FQNEAQ (reference sequence). The CDR3 has 14 residues. The CDR3 bases are TGTGCCAGCAGCTTGTCGAAACTATACAATGAGCAGTTCTTC. It specifies CASSLSKLYNEQFF.

This clone showed up just once. The chain links TRBV27 to TRBJ1-6, with a tentative D call TRBD1 (6 bases). This CDR3 spans 14 amino acids. The V gene lost 0 bases and the J gene lost 9 bases, with 9 bases spanning the gap. Germline assignment: CDR1 MNHEY and CDR2 SMNVEV (reference sequence). The CDR3 DNA follows: TGTGCCAGCAGTTTATCGACAGGCGGTTCACCCCTCCACTTT. Its translation is CASSLSTGGSPLHF.

The chain joins TRBV7-9 to TRBJ2-3, with 9 bases that match TRBD2. With V trimmed by 5 bases and J by 2 bases, 11 bases remained unmatched. The CDR3 loop spans 17 amino acids. Germline V lookup: CDR1 SEHNR, CDR2 FQNEAQ (reference sequence). The CDR3 region is CASSPLGLAGTTDTQYF. The CDR3 coding sequence is TGTGCCAGCAGCCCGCTGGGGCTAGCGGGGACCACAGATACGCAGTATTTT.

V and J are TRBV7-9 and TRBJ1-1; the match to TRBD1 covers 9 bases. The CDR3 has 15 amino acids. The V gene end was trimmed by 5 bases and the J gene end by 4 bases; junction bases not matched to a gene: 8. Germline V gives CDR1 SEHNR, CDR2 FQNEAQ (reference sequence). This CDR3 is CASSPGQGFGTEAFF. The CDR3, as DNA: TGTGCCAGCAGCCCGGGACAGGGTTTCGGCACTGAAGCTTTCTTT.

The chain carries TRBV6-5 and TRBJ2-1; D may match TRBD1 or TRBD2 (6 bases each). Trimming shortened V by 2 bases and J by 4 bases, and 12 bases separated the two germline ends. The CDR3 loop spans 15 amino acids. The germline CDR1 and CDR2 sequences are MNHEY and SVGAGI. DNA for the CDR3: TGTGCCAGCAGTTACCTGAGAGGGGGGTACAATGAGCAGTTCTTC. It translates to CASSYLRGGYNEQFF.

The chain carries TRBV28 and TRBJ2-1; the match to TRBD1 covers 8 bases. CDR1 and CDR2 from the germline V gene are MDHEN and SYDVKM. V lost 5 bases to trimming and J lost 6 bases; unmatched junction nucleotides: 6. The CDR3 extends over 14 amino acids. The DNA of the CDR3 is TGTGCCAGCAGTCCGACAGGGGATGGCAATGAGCAGTTCTTC. It yields the protein CASSPTGDGNEQFF.

The chain uses TRBV28 and TRBJ1-5, with D unresolved. The V end lost 4 bases, the J end lost 2 bases, and 15 bases lay between the germline ends. From germline, CDR1 is MDHEN and CDR2 SYDVKM. This CDR3 has 16 amino acids. The CDR3 spells CASSSGKERGNQPQHF. The CDR3, as DNA: TGTGCCAGCAGTTCGGGCAAGGAACGGGGCAATCAGCCCCAGCATTTT.

The gene calls are TRBV24-1 and TRBJ1-1; D may be TRBD1 (5 bases). The CDR3 runs 15 residues. Looked up from germline, CDR1 is KGHDR and CDR2 is SFDVKD. Trimming removed 3 bases at V and 5 bases at J, with 15 bases between. The CDR3 region is CATSDSGTGRTEAFF. The CDR3 region has the DNA TGTGCCACCAGTGATAGTGGGACTGGGAGGACTGAAGCTTTCTTT.